Each of the 24 T cell receptor beta chains below was sequenced from the same sample in a study of regulatory T cells in long-lasting Graves disease. Sequencing libraries for TCR beta were prepared with iRepertoire HTBI primers and Arm-PCR of CDR3 regions. One entry per CDR3 protein results from TCRdb running MiXCR on the multiplex PCR reads. The sample holds some 250,000 distinct CDR3 sequences; just over 20% are singletons and the top ten take 14%. The time point was: newly diagnosed GD, antithyroid drugs for less than 3 months. From RNA extracted from PBMCs, the TCR library was made. Sequenced here: peripheral blood mononuclear cells (PBMCs), sampled at new diagnosis, from a patient treated with antithyroid drugs. The origin of the receptors is a female donor with Graves disease.

In the case of this clonotype: Just one base apart from a much larger clone, this may be a read error. The genes are TRBV7-3 and TRBJ2-1; D remains unclear. Germline V gene lookup returns CDR1 SGHTA and CDR2 FQGTGA. The CDR3 is 15 amino acids. The CDR3 DNA follows: TGTGCCGGCAGCCCCGAGACGGTCTCCTACAATGAGCAGTTCTTC. Translated, it gives CAGSPETVSYNEQFF.

This clonotype has a handful of counts. CDR3 sequence (DNA): TGTGCCACCAGTGATTCGACCCGCATCGAGCAGTACTTC. Translated: CATSDSTRIEQYF. This chain joins TRBV24-1 and TRBJ2-7; no reliable D call. CDR1 and CDR2 from the germline V gene are KGHDR and SFDVKD. Trimming removed 2 bases from V and 6 bases from J, with 10 bases in between. CDR3 length equals 13 residues.

This clonotype was detected ten times or more. The chain couples TRBV20-1 to TRBJ1-5; D is perhaps TRBD1 (6 bases). The V and J ends lost 2 bases and 3 bases respectively, with 17 bases between them. The germline CDR1 and CDR2 sequences are DFQATT and SNEGSKA (reference sequence). This CDR3 contains 16 residues. CDR3 nucleotides: TGCAGTGCTAGACCAGTGGCAGGGACAAACAATCAGCCCCAGCATTTT. Its translation is CSARPVAGTNNQPQHF.

This clonotype showed up many times. The CDR3 spells CASRVPGDYEQYF. CDR3 nucleotide sequence: TGTGCCAGCAGAGTGCCGGGAGATTACGAGCAGTACTTC. J is TRBJ2-7 and V is TRBV6-2 or TRBV6-3; D is perhaps TRBD2 (6 bases). CDR1 MNHEY and CDR2 SVGEGT come from the germline V gene. The CDR3 length is 13 residues. V was clipped by 6 bases and J by 4 bases, with 13 bases between them.

This clonotype was detected many times. This chain connects TRBV2 to TRBJ2-1, with D possibly being TRBD1 (5 bases). V lost 3 bases, J lost 1 base, and 13 bases lay in between. In germline, CDR1 is SNHLY, CDR2 FYNNEI. The CDR3 is 16 residues long. CDR3: CASSDQVTGSYNEQFF. The CDR3 DNA sequence: TGTGCCAGCAGTGACCAGGTCACAGGTTCCTACAATGAGCAGTTCTTC.

This clonotype was counted many times. The chain combines TRBV20-1 with TRBJ1-1; tentatively, D is TRBD1 (5 bases). CDR1 and CDR2 (germline): DFQATT, SNEGSKA (reference sequence). The CDR3 totals 12 residues. Trimming shortened V by 5 bases and J by 12 bases, and 19 bases separated the two germline ends. CDR3 DNA: TGCAGTGCTGCCCCTTCGGGGGGGGTGACTTTCTTT. This gives the protein CSAAPSGGVTFF.

This clonotype has only a few counts. The chain joins TRBV7-2 to TRBJ2-4; 8 bases align to TRBD1. CDR1 and CDR2 (germline): SGHTA, FQGNSA. This CDR3 is 18 amino acids long. J gave up 0 bases and V 4 bases, and 11 bases lay outside the gene matches. The CDR3 reads CASSSGTGESLAKNIQYF. For the CDR3, the DNA is TGTGCCAGCAGCTCCGGGACAGGAGAGAGTCTAGCCAAAAACATTCAGTACTTC. Based on the CDR3 plus reference TRBV7-2 and TRBJ2-4, the full variable domain is GAGVSQSPSNKVTEKGKDVELRCDPISGHTALYWYRQSLGQGLEFLIYFQGNSAPDKSGLPSDRFSAERTGGSVSTLTIQRTQQEDSAVYLCASSSGTGESLAKNIQYFGAGTRLSVL.

This clonotype was seen only a few times. The chain has TRBV29-1 and TRBJ1-5, with no clear D. The CDR3 contains 12 residues. Germline CDR1 reads SQVTM; CDR2 reads ANQGSEA. The V gene lost 4 bases and the J gene lost 4 bases, with 8 bases spanning the gap. In DNA, the CDR3 is TGCAGCGTTGCGCAGGCGAATCAGCCCCAGCATTTT. Protein product: CSVAQANQPQHF.

This clonotype was observed once. The chain employs TRBV7-8 and TRBJ1-1; a possible D gene is TRBD1 (5 bases). CDR3 size: 16 residues. CDR1 and CDR2 from the germline V gene are SGHVS and FQNEAQ. Between the trimmed V and J ends, which lost 1 base and 1 base, there was a span of 13 bases. The CDR3 DNA reads TGTGCCAGCAGCTTAGTGGCGTCAGGGTGGAACACTGAAGCTTTCTTT. Protein product: CASSLVASGWNTEAFF.

A remark on this clonotype: A far larger clone is a single base away, which makes a read error likely. This chain links TRBV20-1 with TRBJ2-3; D call uncertain. The J call may be incorrect, as the DNA end agrees better with TRBJ1-1. The CDR3 extends over 14 amino acids. Germline assignment: CDR1 DFQATT and CDR2 SNEGSKA (reference sequence). As DNA, the CDR3 is TGCAGTGTCACCGAGGCCTACGCGAGCACTGAAGCTTTCTTT. This codes for CSVTEAYASTEAFF.

Many counts were recorded for this clonotype. The chain is built from TRBV9 and TRBJ2-5; D ambiguous. V was trimmed by 0 bases and J by 5 bases, leaving 8 bases between them. The CDR3 is 13 amino acids. CDR1 is SGDLS, CDR2 YYNGEE, per germline. CDR3 residues: CASSVGSFETQYF. Written as DNA, the CDR3 is TGTGCCAGCAGCGTAGGATCATTCGAGACCCAGTACTTC. The full variable domain, rest sourced from reference TRBV9 and TRBJ2-5, is DSGVTQTPKHLITATGQRVTLRCSPRSGDLSVYWYQQSLDQGLQFLIQYYNGEERAKGNILERFSAQQFPDLHSELNLSSLELGDSALYFCASSVGSFETQYFGPGTRLLVL.

This clonotype was seen at least ten times. The V and J genes are TRBV7-2 and TRBJ2-3; TRBD2 might be the D (5 bases). The CDR3 extends over 13 amino acids. Germline assignment: CDR1 SGHTA and CDR2 FQGNSA. Trimming removed 1 base at V and 5 bases at J, with 7 bases between. The CDR3 loop reads CASSLGGLDTQYF. DNA for the CDR3: TGTGCCAGCAGCTTAGGCGGGTTAGATACGCAGTATTTT.

This clonotype was counted only a few times. The chain carries TRBV28 and TRBJ1-5, with D hard to call. Trimming stripped 7 bases from V and 3 bases from J, with 16 bases between. Germline V lookup: CDR1 MDHEN, CDR2 SYDVKM. The CDR3 is made up of 15 amino acids. CDR3 residues: CASNPPQAHNQPQHF. The DNA for the CDR3 is TGTGCCAGCAATCCCCCCCAGGCCCACAATCAGCCCCAGCATTTT.

This clonotype was seen at least ten times. The J gene is TRBJ2-7, the V gene TRBV18; D remains unclear. There are 15 residues in the CDR3. The germline V gene has CDR1 KGHSH and CDR2 LQKENI. V was trimmed by 3 bases and J by 6 bases, leaving 18 bases between them. CDR3 in amino acids: CASSPSQMSEAEQYF. Written as DNA, the CDR3 is TGTGCCAGCTCACCGTCCCAGATGTCCGAGGCCGAGCAGTACTTC.

This clonotype was counted at least ten times. The chain recombines TRBV5-6 with TRBJ1-5; TRBD1 might be the D (5 bases). Germline values: CDR1 SGHDT, CDR2 YYEEEE. V lost 1 base to trimming and J lost 6 bases, with 11 bases between them. The CDR3 consists of 14 residues. The CDR3 protein is CASSLTGNGQPQHF. The CDR3 DNA sequence: TGTGCCAGCAGCTTGACAGGTAATGGTCAGCCCCAGCATTTT.

This clonotype was observed many times. The chain links TRBV5-1 to TRBJ1-2; a possible D gene is TRBD1 (5 bases). Trimming took 0 bases from V and 5 from J, leaving 11 bases between them. The CDR3 is 14 residues long. The germline V gene encodes CDR1 SGHRS and CDR2 YFSETQ. The CDR3 loop reads CASSLEGARYGYTF. CDR3 DNA: TGCGCCAGCAGCTTGGAAGGGGCACGGTATGGCTACACCTTC.

This clonotype was counted many times. The rearrangement uses TRBV20-1 and TRBJ2-1, with TRBD2 identical over 13 bases. The CDR3 totals 14 residues. The junction had 7 bases not matched to a gene; V was cut back by 5 bases and J by 9 bases. From germline, CDR1 is DFQATT and CDR2 SNEGSKA (reference sequence). In nucleotides, the CDR3 is TGCAGTGCTCGACTAGCGGGGGGCCACGGTGAGCAGTTCTTC. This codes for CSARLAGGHGEQFF.

The V call is TRBV6-2 or TRBV6-3, the J call TRBJ1-2, with no clear D. Germline loops: CDR1 MNHEY, CDR2 SVGEGT. The CDR3 covers 13 residues. Trimming pared 4 bases from V and 1 base from J, leaving 7 bases between. The chain's CDR3 is CASSSSLNYGYTF. As DNA, the CDR3 is TGTGCCAGCAGTTCCTCGCTTAACTATGGCTACACCTTC.

Many counts were recorded for this clonotype. The chain carries TRBV7-9 and TRBJ1-4, with a possible D match to TRBD1 (6 bases). V was pared by 1 base and J by 8 bases, with 11 bases between. The CDR3 has 14 residues. Germline V gene sequence: CDR1 SEHNR, CDR2 FQNEAQ (reference sequence). CDR3 nucleotide sequence: TGTGCCAGCAGCTTAGTCGGGGGCGAGGAAAAACTGTTTTTT. Encoded protein: CASSLVGGEEKLFF.

This clonotype was detected ten times or more. J is TRBJ2-1 and V is TRBV5-1; 11 nucleotides agree with TRBD2. Germline V gene sequence: CDR1 SGHRS, CDR2 YFSETQ. The trim removed 4 bases at V and 5 bases at J, leaving 8 bases unmatched. The CDR3 is 16 residues long. The CDR3 DNA is TGCGCCAGCAGCCGGGGGGGGACTAGCGGCGACAATGAGCAGTTCTTC. This sequence encodes CASSRGGTSGDNEQFF. The full variable domain, completed using reference TRBV5-1 and TRBJ2-1, is KAGVTQTPRYLIKTRGQQVTLSCSPISGHRSVSWYQQTPGQGLQFLFEYFSETQRNKGNFPGRFSGRQFSNSRSEMNVSTLELGDSALYLCASSRGGTSGDNEQFFGPGTRLTVL.

In this sample, this clonotype turned up a few times. The rearrangement uses TRBV20-1 and TRBJ1-6, with D unresolved. CDR1 DFQATT and CDR2 SNEGSKA come from the germline V gene (reference sequence). V dropped 1 base and J dropped 8 bases, with 18 bases sitting between them. The CDR3 covers 16 residues. CDR3 region: CSARGLGSRLDSPLHF. The CDR3, as DNA: TGCAGTGCTAGAGGTTTAGGGAGCCGCCTAGATTCACCCCTCCACTTT.

The chain employs TRBV9 and TRBJ1-6, with TRBD1 matching 8 bases. Germline CDR1 and CDR2: SGDLS and YYNGEE. The CDR3 has 13 amino acids. Germline trimming cut 3 bases from V and 10 bases from J; bases unmatched to any gene: 3. CDR3 coding DNA: TGTGCCAGCAGCGGCGACAGGGGCTCACCCCTCCACTTT. Translated: CASSGDRGSPLHF.

In this sample, this clonotype turned up a few times. The V call is TRBV5-8, the J call TRBJ2-7; TRBD1 matches at 9 bases. This CDR3 has 15 residues. In germline, CDR1 is SGHTS, CDR2 YDEGEE. V lost 1 base, J lost 4 bases, and 6 bases stayed unmatched. The CDR3 protein is CASSLPRQGEYEQYF. CDR3 nucleotides: TGTGCCAGCAGCTTGCCTCGACAGGGGGAATACGAGCAGTACTTC.

This clonotype was detected many times. This chain links TRBV20-1 with TRBJ1-6; weak D call: TRBD1 (5 bases). This CDR3 has 15 residues. V dropped 6 bases and J dropped 2 bases, with 14 bases sitting between them. Germline V gives CDR1 DFQATT, CDR2 SNEGSKA (reference sequence). CDR3 DNA sequence: TGCAGTGCCATGGGGGGGGGGGCCTATAATTCACCCCTCCACTTT. It codes for CSAMGGGAYNSPLHF.